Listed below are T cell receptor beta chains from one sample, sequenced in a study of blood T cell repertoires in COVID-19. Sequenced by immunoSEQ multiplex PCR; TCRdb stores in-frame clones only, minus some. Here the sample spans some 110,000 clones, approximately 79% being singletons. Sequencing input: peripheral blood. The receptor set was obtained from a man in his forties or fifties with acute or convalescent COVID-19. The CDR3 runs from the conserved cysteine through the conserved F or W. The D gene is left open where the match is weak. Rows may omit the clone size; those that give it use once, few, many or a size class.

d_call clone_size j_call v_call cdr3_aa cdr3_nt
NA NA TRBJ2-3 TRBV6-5 CASSYDSETTDTQYF TGTGCCAGCAGTTACGACTCAGAGACCACAGATACGCAGTATTTT
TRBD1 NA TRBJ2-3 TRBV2 CASSLGQDLTTDTQYF TGTGCCAGCAGCTTAGGACAGGACCTTACCACAGATACGCAGTATTTT
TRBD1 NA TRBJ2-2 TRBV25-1 CASSELDRVYAGELFF TGTGCCAGCAGTGAGTTGGACAGGGTTTACGCCGGGGAGCTGTTTTTT
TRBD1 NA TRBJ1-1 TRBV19 CASSDGQGLYTEAFF TGTGCCAGTAGTGACGGACAGGGACTGTACACTGAAGCTTTCTTT
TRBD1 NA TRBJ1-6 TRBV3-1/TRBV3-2 CASSQDWTGGRSPLHF TGTGCCAGCAGCCAAGACTGGACAGGGGGGCGCTCACCCCTCCACTTT
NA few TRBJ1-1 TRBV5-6 CASSRRGGRDMNTEAFF TGTGCCAGCAGCCGCCGAGGTGGGAGGGACATGAACACTGAAGCTTTCTTT
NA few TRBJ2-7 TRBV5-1 CASSLGQDNYEQYF TGCGCCAGCAGCTTGGGACAAGACAACTACGAGCAGTACTTC
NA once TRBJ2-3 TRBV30 CAWRGGQGGDTQYF TGTGCCTGGAGAGGGGGGCAGGGGGGTGATACGCAGTATTTT
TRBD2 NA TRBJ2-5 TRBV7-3 CASSPRGREDETQYF TGTGCCAGCAGCCCGCGCGGGAGAGAGGACGAGACCCAGTACTTC
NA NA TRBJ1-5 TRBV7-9 CATTRDSNQPQHF TGTGCCACTACCAGGGATAGCAATCAGCCCCAGCATTTT
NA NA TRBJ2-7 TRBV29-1 CSAQGQGRPYEQYF TGCAGCGCGCAGGGGCAGGGTAGACCCTACGAGCAGTACTTC
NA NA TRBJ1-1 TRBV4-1 CASSQESRNTEAFF TGCGCCAGCAGCCAAGAGTCCAGGAACACTGAAGCTTTCTTT
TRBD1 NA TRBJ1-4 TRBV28 CASSFPDRVQEKLFF TGTGCCAGCAGTTTCCCGGACAGGGTACAAGAAAAACTGTTTTTT
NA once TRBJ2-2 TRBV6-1 CASSETARLGLNTGELFF TGTGCCAGCAGTGAGACCGCGCGCCTCGGACTGAACACCGGGGAGCTGTTTTTT
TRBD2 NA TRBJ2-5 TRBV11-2 CASSLFGGGLQETQYF TGTGCCAGCAGCTTATTTGGCGGGGGACTCCAAGAGACCCAGTACTTC
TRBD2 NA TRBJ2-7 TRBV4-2 CASSPGLAGEVSYEQYF TGTGCCAGCAGCCCAGGACTAGCGGGAGAGGTTAGCTACGAGCAGTACTTC
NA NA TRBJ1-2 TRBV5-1 CASSPGQSNYGYTF TGCGCCAGCAGCCCCGGACAGAGTAACTATGGCTACACCTTC
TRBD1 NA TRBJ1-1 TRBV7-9 CASSGRTGLNTEAFF TGTGCCAGCAGCGGGCGGACAGGGTTGAACACTGAAGCTTTCTTT
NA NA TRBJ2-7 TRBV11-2 CASSLEMGRLGNPYEQYF TGTGCCAGCAGCTTAGAGATGGGTCGACTAGGAAACCCCTACGAGCAGTACTTC
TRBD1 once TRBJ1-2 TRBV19 CASSIDGQGLYGYTF TGTGCCAGTAGTATAGACGGACAGGGACTCTATGGCTACACCTTC
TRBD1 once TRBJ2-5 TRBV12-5 CASGPGQGVGETQYF TGTGCTAGTGGCCCGGGACAGGGGGTAGGGGAGACCCAGTACTTC
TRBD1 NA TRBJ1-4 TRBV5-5 CASSWTGLYKLTNEKLFF TGTGCCAGCAGCTGGACAGGGCTTTACAAACTAACTAATGAAAAACTGTTTTTT
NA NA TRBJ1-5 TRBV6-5 CASSYSRGGPWHF TGTGCCAGCAGTTACTCGAGGGGGGGACCATGGCATTTT
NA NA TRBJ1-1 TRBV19 CASIIRDFF TGTGCCAGTATCATCCGGGATTTCTTT
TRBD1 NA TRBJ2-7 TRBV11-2 CASSVSQSGQGAYEQYF TGTGCCAGCAGCGTGAGCCAATCGGGACAGGGGGCCTACGAGCAGTACTTC
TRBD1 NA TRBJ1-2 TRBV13 CASSYGTGDGYTF TGTGCCAGCAGCTACGGGACAGGGGATGGCTACACCTTC
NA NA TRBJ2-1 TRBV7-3 CASSHISGREYYNEQFF TGTGCCAGCAGCCACATCTCCGGCCGGGAGTATTACAATGAGCAGTTCTTC
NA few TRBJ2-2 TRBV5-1 CASGLSVNTGELFF TGCGCCAGCGGACTATCAGTCAACACCGGGGAGCTGTTTTTT
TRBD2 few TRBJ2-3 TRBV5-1 CASSREDPHTDTQYF TGCGCCAGCAGCCGGGAGGACCCACACACAGATACGCAGTATTTT
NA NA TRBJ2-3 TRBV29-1 CSVEDVVTGTDTQYF TGCAGCGTTGAAGACGTGGTAACGGGCACAGATACGCAGTATTTT
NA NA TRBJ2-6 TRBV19 CASSTRGAQLRSGANVLTF TGTGCCAGTAGTACAAGGGGCGCGCAACTGCGATCTGGGGCCAACGTCCTGACTTTC
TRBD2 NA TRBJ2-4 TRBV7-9 CASSLFSLAGLAKNIQYF TGTGCCAGCAGCTTATTTTCGCTAGCGGGCCTAGCCAAAAACATTCAGTACTTC
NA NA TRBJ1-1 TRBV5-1 CASSSLQGNTEAFF TGCGCCAGCAGCTCTTTACAGGGAAACACTGAAGCTTTCTTT
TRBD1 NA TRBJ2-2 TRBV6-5 CASRDRGLAGELFF TGTGCCAGCAGAGACAGGGGGCTAGCCGGGGAGCTGTTTTTT
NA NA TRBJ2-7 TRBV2 CASSDPGREQYF TGTGCCAGCAGTGATCCTGGGCGCGAGCAGTACTTC
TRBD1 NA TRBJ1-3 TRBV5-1 CASSRGTGVDSGNTIYF TGCGCCAGCAGCCGGGGGACAGGGGTCGACTCTGGAAACACCATATATTTT